Sequencing of this TCR beta chain was carried out in a study of regulatory T cells in long-lasting Graves disease. CDR3-region Arm-PCR and iRepertoire HTBI primers produced the TCR beta libraries. From the multiplex PCR reads, TCRdb called clonotypes with MiXCR, one entry per CDR3 protein. The table includes approximately 470,000 distinct CDR3 sequences, about 16% detected once. Points on this clonotype: The CDR3 ends on some other residue instead of the conserved phenylalanine or tryptophan, so this is likely a read error.

The time point denotes: newly diagnosed GD, antithyroid drugs for less than 3 months. Following extraction of RNA from PBMCs, that RNA was used to make the TCR library. The germline CDR1 and CDR2 sequences are SGHRS and YFSETQ. The CDR3 sequence is 16 residues long. V lost 0 bases, J lost 3 bases, and 8 bases stayed unmatched. The sample was also linked to a second study, of T cells in Graves' hyperthyroidism and ophthalmopathy. That work adds: Graves' hyperthyroidism showing no ophthalmopathy progression within 18 months was considered stable. Patients with uncontrolled infections, other autoimmune diseases, pregnancy or lactation were excluded. HTBI primers drove first-round RT-PCR of the TCR CDR3.

The sample was peripheral blood mononuclear cells (PBMCs), taken at new diagnosis, from a patient treated with antithyroid drugs. V gene TRBV5-1 combines with J gene TRBJ2-7, with 8 bases fitting TRBD2. The sequence derives from a man in his forties with Graves disease. The CDR3 loop reads CASSLGAGSGIYEQYL. The CDR3 DNA reads TGCGCCAGCAGCTTGGGAGCGGGTAGCGGGATCTACGAGCAGTACCTC.